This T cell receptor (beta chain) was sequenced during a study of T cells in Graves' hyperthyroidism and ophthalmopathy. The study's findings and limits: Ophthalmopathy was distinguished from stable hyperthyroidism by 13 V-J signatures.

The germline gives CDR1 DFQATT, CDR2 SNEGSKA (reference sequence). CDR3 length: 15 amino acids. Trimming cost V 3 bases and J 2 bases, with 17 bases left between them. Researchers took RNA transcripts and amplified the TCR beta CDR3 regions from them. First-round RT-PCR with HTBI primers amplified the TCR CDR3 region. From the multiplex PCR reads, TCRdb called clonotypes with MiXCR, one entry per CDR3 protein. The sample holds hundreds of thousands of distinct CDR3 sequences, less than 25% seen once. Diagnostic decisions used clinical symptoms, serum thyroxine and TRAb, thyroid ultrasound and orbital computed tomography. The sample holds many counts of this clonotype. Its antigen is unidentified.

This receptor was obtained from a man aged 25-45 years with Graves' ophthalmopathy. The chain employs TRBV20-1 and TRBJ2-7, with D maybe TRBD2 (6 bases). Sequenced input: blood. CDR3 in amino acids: CSASPPLATTYEQYF. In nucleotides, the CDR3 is TGCAGTGCTAGCCCTCCGCTAGCGACCACCTACGAGCAGTACTTC.